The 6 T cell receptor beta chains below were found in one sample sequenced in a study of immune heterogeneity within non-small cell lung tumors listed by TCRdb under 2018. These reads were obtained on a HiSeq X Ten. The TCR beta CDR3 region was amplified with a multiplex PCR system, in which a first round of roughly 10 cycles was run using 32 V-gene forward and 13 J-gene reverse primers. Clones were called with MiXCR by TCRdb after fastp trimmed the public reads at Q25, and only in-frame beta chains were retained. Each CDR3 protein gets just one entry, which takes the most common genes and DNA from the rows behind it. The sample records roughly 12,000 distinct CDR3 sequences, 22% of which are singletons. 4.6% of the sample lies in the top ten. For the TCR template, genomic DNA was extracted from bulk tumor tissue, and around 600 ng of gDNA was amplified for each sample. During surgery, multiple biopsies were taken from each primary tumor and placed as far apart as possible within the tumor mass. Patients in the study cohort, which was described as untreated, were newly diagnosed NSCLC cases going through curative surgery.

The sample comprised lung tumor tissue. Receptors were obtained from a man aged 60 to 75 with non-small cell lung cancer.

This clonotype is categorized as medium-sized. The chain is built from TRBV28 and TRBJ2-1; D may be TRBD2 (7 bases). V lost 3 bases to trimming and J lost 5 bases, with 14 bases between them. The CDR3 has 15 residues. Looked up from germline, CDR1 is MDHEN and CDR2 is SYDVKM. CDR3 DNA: TGTGCCAGCAGTTTGGCGGGGGCTTTTGACAATGAGCAGTTCTTC. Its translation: CASSLAGAFDNEQFF.

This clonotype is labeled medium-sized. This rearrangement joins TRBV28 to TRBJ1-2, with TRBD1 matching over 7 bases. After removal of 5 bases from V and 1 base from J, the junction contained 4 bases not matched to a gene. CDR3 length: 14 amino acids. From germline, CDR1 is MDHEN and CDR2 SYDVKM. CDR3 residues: CASSGTVRNYGYTF. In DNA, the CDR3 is TGTGCCAGCAGTGGGACAGTCCGTAACTATGGCTACACCTTC.

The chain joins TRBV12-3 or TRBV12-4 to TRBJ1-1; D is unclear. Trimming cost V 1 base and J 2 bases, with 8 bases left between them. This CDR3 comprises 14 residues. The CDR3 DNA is TGTGCCAGCAGTTTAGATCCAGGTAACACTGAAGCTTTCTTT. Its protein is CASSLDPGNTEAFF.

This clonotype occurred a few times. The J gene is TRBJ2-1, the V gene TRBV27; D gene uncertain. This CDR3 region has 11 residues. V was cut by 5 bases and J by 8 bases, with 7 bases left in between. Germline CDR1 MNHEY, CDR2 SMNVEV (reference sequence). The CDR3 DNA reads TGTGCCAGCAGTACCGCATATGAGCAGTTCTTC. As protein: CASSTAYEQFF.

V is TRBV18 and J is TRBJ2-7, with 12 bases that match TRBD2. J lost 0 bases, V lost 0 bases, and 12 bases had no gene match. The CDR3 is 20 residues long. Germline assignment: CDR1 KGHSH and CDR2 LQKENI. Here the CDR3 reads CASSPPLGLAGPTTSYEQYF. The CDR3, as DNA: TGTGCCAGCTCACCACCTCTCGGACTAGCGGGACCGACTACCTCCTACGAGCAGTACTTC.

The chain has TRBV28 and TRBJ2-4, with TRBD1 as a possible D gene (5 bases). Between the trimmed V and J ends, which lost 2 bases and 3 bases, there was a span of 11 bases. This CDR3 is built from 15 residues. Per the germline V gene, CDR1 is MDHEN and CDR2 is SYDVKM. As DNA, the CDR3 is TGTGCCAGCAGTTTAGGGGCGATTGGCAAAAACATTCAGTACTTC. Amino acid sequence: CASSLGAIGKNIQYF.